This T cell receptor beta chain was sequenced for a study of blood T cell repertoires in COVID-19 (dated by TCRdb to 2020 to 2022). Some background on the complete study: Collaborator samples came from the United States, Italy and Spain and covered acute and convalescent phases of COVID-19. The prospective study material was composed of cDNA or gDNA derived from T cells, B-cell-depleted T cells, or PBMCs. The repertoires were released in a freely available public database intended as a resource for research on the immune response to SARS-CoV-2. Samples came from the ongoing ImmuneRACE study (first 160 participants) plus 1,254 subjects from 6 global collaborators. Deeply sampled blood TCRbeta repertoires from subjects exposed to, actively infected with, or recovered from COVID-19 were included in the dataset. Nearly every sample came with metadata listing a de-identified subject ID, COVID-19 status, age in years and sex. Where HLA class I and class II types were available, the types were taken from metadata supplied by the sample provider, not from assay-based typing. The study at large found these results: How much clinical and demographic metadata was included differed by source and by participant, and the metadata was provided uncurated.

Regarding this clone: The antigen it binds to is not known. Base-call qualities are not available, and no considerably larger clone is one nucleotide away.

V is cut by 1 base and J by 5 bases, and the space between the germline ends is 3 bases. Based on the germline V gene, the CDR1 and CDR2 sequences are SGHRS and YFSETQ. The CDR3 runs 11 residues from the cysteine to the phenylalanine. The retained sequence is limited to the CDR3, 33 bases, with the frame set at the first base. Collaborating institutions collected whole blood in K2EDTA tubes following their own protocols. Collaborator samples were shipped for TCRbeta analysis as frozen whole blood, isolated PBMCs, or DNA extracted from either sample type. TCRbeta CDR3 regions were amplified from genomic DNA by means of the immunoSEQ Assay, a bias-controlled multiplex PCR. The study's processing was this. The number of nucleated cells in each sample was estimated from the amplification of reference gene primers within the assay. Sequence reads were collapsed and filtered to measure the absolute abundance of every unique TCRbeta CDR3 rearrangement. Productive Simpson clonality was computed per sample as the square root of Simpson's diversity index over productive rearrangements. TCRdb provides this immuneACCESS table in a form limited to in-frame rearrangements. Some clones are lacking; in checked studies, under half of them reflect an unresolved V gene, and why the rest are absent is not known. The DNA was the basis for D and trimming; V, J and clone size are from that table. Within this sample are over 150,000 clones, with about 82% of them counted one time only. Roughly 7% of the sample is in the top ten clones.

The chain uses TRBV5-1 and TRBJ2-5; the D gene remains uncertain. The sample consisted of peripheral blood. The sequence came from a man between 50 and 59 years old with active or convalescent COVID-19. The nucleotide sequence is TGCGCCAGCAGCTTGAGCGAGACCCAGTACTTC. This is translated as CASSLSETQYF. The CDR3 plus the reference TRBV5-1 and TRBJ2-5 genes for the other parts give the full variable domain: KAGVTQTPRYLIKTRGQQVTLSCSPISGHRSVSWYQQTPGQGLQFLFEYFSETQRNKGNFPGRFSGRQFSNSRSEMNVSTLELGDSALYLCASSLSETQYFGPGTRLLVL.